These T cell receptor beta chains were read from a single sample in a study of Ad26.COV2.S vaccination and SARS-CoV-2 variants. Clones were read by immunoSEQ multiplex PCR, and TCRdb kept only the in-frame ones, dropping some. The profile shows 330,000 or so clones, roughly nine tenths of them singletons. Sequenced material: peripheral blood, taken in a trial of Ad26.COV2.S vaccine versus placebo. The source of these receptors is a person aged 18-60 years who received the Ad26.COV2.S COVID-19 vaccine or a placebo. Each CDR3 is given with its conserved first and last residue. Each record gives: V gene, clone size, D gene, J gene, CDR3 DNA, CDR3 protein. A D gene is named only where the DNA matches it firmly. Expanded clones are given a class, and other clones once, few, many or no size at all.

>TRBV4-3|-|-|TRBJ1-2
TGCGCCAGCAGCCAGGAGGGTGACAGCGGGCTCTATGGCTACACCTTC
CASSQEGDSGLYGYTF
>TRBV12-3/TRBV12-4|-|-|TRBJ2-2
TGTGCCAGCAGCGCCTTGGGGACCGGGGAGCTGTTTTTT
CASSALGTGELFF
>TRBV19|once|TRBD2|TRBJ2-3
TGTGCCAGTAGCCCTTATAGCGGGGGGATCTCAGATACGCAGTATTTT
CASSPYSGGISDTQYF
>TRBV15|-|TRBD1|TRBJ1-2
TGTGCCACCAGCAGCCCCCAGGGGGCCCGGGGCTACACCTTC
CATSSPQGARGYTF
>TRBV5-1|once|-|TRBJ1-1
TGCGCCAGCAGCTTTGGGTGGAACACTGAAGCTTTCTTT
CASSFGWNTEAFF
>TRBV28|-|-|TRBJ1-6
TGTGCCAGCAGTGTCGCCGGACAGTTAAATAATTCACCCCTCCACTTT
CASSVAGQLNNSPLHF
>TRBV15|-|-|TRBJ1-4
TGTGCCACCAGCAGAGACAGGGGAGGTGAAAAACTGTTTTTT
CATSRDRGGEKLFF
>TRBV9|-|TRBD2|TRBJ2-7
TGTGCCAGCAGCGTGACTAGCGGGTCCTACGAGCAGTACTTC
CASSVTSGSYEQYF
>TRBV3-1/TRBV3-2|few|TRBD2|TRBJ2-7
TGTGCCAGCAGCCGCGTAGCGGGAGAGCAGTACTTC
CASSRVAGEQYF
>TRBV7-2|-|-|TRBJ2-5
TGTGCCAGCACTCATGGGGAGACCCAGTACTTC
CASTHGETQYF
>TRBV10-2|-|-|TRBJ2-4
TGCGCCAGCAGCCCCCAGTCAGCCAAAAACATTCAGTACTTC
CASSPQSAKNIQYF
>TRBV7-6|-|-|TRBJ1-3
TGTGCCAGCAGCTCATTCACAGCTGGAAACACCATATATTTT
CASSSFTAGNTIYF
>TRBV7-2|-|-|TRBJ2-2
TGTGCCAGCAGCGTACTGGGACGATTCAACACCGGGGAGCTGTTTTTT
CASSVLGRFNTGELFF
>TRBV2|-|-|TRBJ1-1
TGTGCCAGCAGTGAATCCCAGGCCGCGGTCACTGAAGCTTTCTTT
CASSESQAAVTEAFF
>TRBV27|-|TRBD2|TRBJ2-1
TGTGCCAGCAGTCCTAGCGGAACCTACAATGAGCAGTTCTTC
CASSPSGTYNEQFF
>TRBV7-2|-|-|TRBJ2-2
TGTGCCAGCAGCTTAGTAACTCCCCCCTTGACCGGGGAGCTGTTTTTT
CASSLVTPPLTGELFF
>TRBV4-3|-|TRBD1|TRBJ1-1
TGCGCCAGCAGCCAAAATACAGGGGTGGGATACACTGAAGCTTTCTTT
CASSQNTGVGYTEAFF
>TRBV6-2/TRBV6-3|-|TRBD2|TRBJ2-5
TGTGCCAGCAGTAAAGCGGGAGGGTTTCGAGAGACCCAGTACTTC
CASSKAGGFRETQYF
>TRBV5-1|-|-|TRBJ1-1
TGCGCCAGCAGCTTTGAGGGAACTGAAGCTTTCTTT
CASSFEGTEAFF
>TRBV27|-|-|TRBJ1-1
TGTGCCAGCAGGTCTTTGAGATTGAACACTGAAGCTTTCTTT
CASRSLRLNTEAFF
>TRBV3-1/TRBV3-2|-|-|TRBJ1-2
TGTGCCAGCAGCAACCTCCTGGGCAGGGGATCAGCTAACTATGGCTACACCTTC
CASSNLLGRGSANYGYTF
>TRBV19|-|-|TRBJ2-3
TGTGCCAGTAGTACGAAATGGGATACGCAGTATTTT
CASSTKWDTQYF
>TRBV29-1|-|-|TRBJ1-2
TGCAGCGTTGGACGGGAGAACTATGGCTACACCTTC
CSVGRENYGYTF
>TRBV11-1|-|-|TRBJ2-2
TGTGCCAGCAGCTTGGACTACACCGGGGAGCTGTTTTTT
CASSLDYTGELFF
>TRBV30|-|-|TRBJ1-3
TGTGCCTGGAGTCCGGCCCGATTCTCTGGAAACACCATATATTTT
CAWSPARFSGNTIYF
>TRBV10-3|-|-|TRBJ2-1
TGTGCCATCAGTGAGGCGGGTCTCGATGAGCAGTTCTTC
CAISEAGLDEQFF
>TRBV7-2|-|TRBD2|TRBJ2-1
TGTGCCAGCAGCTTAGCGGGGCTGACTAGCGGCTTATACAATGAGCAGTTCTTC
CASSLAGLTSGLYNEQFF
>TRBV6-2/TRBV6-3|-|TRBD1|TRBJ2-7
TGTGCCAGCAGTTACCCAGGGACAGGGGGAACCGAGCAGTACTTC
CASSYPGTGGTEQYF
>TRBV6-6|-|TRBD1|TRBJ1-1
TGTGCCAGCAGTTCCTCCGTGGGACAGGGGGACACTGAAGCTTTCTTT
CASSSSVGQGDTEAFF
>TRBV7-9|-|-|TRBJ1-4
TGTGCCAGCAGCCCTGTCCCGGGACATACGGAGAATGAAAAACTGTTTTTT
CASSPVPGHTENEKLFF
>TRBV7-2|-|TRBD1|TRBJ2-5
TGTGCCAGCAGCGACAGGGTACGGGGTCAAGAGACCCAGTACTTC
CASSDRVRGQETQYF
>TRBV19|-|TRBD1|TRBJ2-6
TGTGCCAGTAAATCGAAGTTGGGACAGGACACGGGGGCCAACGTCCTGACTTTC
CASKSKLGQDTGANVLTF
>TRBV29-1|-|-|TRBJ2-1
TGCAGCGTTGAAGCACCCTACAATGAGCAGTTCTTC
CSVEAPYNEQFF
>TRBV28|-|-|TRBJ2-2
TGTGCCAGCAGTTTACAGGGTTCGTTCGGGAGCGGGGAGCTGTTTTTT
CASSLQGSFGSGELFF
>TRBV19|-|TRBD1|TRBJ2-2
TGTGCCAGTAGTTTCCGGGACAGGGTGTCCGGGGAGCTGTTTTTT
CASSFRDRVSGELFF
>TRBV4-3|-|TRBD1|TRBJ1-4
TGCGCCAGCAGCCAAGGGACAGGGGAAGACGAAAAACTGTTTTTT
CASSQGTGEDEKLFF
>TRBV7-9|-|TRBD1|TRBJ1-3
TGTGCCAGCAGCCCCCAGGGACAGGCAAGCTCTGGAAACACCATATATTTT
CASSPQGQASSGNTIYF
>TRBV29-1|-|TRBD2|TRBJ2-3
TGCAGCGTCGCTCCGACTAGCGGGGGGGGAACAGATACGCAGTATTTT
CSVAPTSGGGTDTQYF
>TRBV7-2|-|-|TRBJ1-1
TGTGCCAGCAGCCTCCCCAAGTTGAACACTGAAGCTTTCTTT
CASSLPKLNTEAFF
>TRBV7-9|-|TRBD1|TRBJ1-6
TGTGCCAGCAGCATTGGGACAGGGAATTCACCCCTCCACTTT
CASSIGTGNSPLHF
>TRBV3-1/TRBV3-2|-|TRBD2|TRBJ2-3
TGTGCCAGCAGGGCGGGAGGGCCAAATACGCAGTATTTT
CASRAGGPNTQYF
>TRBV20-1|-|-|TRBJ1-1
TGCAGTGCCGAGGAGAACACTGAAGCTTTCTTT
CSAEENTEAFF
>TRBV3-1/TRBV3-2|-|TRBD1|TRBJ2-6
TGTGCCAGCAGCCAAGAACCAAGGGGGCCTGGGGCCAACGTCCTGACTTTC
CASSQEPRGPGANVLTF
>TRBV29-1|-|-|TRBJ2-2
TGCAGCGTTATGCGGGCGGACACCGGGGAGCTGTTTTTT
CSVMRADTGELFF
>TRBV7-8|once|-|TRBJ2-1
TGTGCCAGCAGCTTAGCGGACAATGAGCAGTTCTTC
CASSLADNEQFF
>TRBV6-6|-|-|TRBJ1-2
TGTGCCAGCAGCCCACCGGACCTCACCCGTGGCTACACCTTC
CASSPPDLTRGYTF
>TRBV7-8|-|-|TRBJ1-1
TGTGCCAGCAGCTTAAGATCAGCACCCATGAACACTGAAGCTTTCTTT
CASSLRSAPMNTEAFF
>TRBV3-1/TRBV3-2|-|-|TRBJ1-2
TGTGCCAGCAGCCAGGACTATGGCTACACCTTC
CASSQDYGYTF
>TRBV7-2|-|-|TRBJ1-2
TGTGCCAGCAGCCTCAGGGGAGGTAATGGCTACACCTTC
CASSLRGGNGYTF
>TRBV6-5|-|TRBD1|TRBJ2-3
TGTGCCAGCAGGGCCGGGACAGGGGTCGCAGATACGCAGTATTTT
CASRAGTGVADTQYF
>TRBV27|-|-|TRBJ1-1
TGTGCCAGCAGTTTCTTGGGAAGGAACACTGAAGCTTTCTTT
CASSFLGRNTEAFF
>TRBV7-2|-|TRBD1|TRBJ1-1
TGTGCCAGCAGCCGACAGGGGAACACTGAAGCTTTCTTT
CASSRQGNTEAFF
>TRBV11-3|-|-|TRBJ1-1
TGTGCCAGCAGCTTAGGTCTCGGTGCCATGGACACTGAAGCTTTCTTT
CASSLGLGAMDTEAFF
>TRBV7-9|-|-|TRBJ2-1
TGTGCCAGCAGCTCTGGACCGGGCTTAGAGCAGTTCTTC
CASSSGPGLEQFF